The source of this T cell receptor (beta chain) is a study of sequential checkpoint blockade in melanoma. This CDR3 region has 19 residues. Germline-derived CDR1 and CDR2 are LNHDA and SQIVND (reference sequence). With 3 bases clipped from V and 0 bases from J, the junction kept 14 bases outside the gene matches. Sequenced by immunoSEQ multiplex PCR; TCRdb stores in-frame clones only, minus some. The sample includes tens of thousands of clones, about 88% of them seen just once. Described treatment: randomized to nivolumab then ipilimumab (arm A) or the reverse (arm B). Here the sequenced sample was CD8+ T cells sorted from blood (inferred from file names), taken from a patient given nivolumab and ipilimumab in sequence. This receptor was identified in a human donor with melanoma. V and J are TRBV19 and TRBJ2-1; 7 bases fit TRBD2. Here the CDR3 reads CASSIDPGEGPLSYNEQFF. In DNA form, the CDR3 reads TGTGCCAGTAGTATCGATCCGGGGGAGGGCCCCCTCTCCTACAATGAGCAGTTCTTC.